The source of this T cell receptor beta chain is a study of T-cell memory formation after mild COVID-19. In the study overall: For the most part, TCR clusters were specific to one donor.

The V gene's germline CDR1 is SGHAT and CDR2 FQNNGV. The CDR3 loop spans 15 amino acids. V shed 2 bases and J shed 1 base, with 11 bases lying between them. Whole-study findings and limits: Contracting CD4+ clones were located mainly in CM and EM, and CD8+ clones in EMRA.

This clonotype was picked up a small number of times. Its target is unknown. TCR alpha and TCR beta cDNA libraries carrying sample barcodes and UMIs were produced by 5'RACE using constant-segment primers. One entry per CDR3 protein results from TCRdb running MiXCR on the 5' RACE reads. The sample lists around 82,000 distinct CDR3 sequences, more than 10% seen once, with 41% in the top ten. The J gene is TRBJ2-5, the V gene TRBV11-2, with D perhaps matching TRBD1 (7 bases). The origin of this receptor is a man aged 18 to 30 who had mild COVID-19 (a few samples of this study predate the infection). Cell type and time point are not known. The sequenced sample was PBMCs or a T cell subset sorted from them (not recorded which). The CDR3 nucleotides read TGTGCCAGCAGCTTATTCCAGGGGGGCCAAGAGACCCAGTACTTC. Its protein product is CASSLFQGGQETQYF.